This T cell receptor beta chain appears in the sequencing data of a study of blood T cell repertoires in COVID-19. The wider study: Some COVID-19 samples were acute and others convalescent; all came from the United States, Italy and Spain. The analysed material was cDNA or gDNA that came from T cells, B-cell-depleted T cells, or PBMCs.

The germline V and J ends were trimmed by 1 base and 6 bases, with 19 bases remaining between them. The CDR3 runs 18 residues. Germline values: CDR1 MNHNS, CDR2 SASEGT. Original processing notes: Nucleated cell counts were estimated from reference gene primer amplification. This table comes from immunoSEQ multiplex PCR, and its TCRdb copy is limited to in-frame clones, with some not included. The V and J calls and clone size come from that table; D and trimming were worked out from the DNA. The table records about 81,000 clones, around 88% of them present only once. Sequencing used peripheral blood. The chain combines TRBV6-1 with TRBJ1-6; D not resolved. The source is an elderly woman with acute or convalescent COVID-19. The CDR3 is CASSEVISSEVFNSPLHF. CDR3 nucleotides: TGTGCCAGCAGTGAAGTGATCTCGAGCGAGGTTTTTAATTCACCCCTCCACTTT.